This T cell receptor beta chain stems from a study of T-cell memory formation after mild COVID-19. About the research overall: The two donors had largely donor-specific TCR clusters. Overall study results and limits: Among CD4+ contracting clones, most were CM and EM, and CD8+ ones EMRA.

Germline V gene sequence: CDR1 SGHTA, CDR2 FQGNSA. The CDR3 has 13 amino acids. V was pared by 2 bases and J by 5 bases, with 9 bases between. TCR alpha and TCR beta cDNA libraries carrying sample barcodes and UMIs came from 5'RACE with constant-segment primers. TCRdb independently ran MiXCR on the 5' RACE reads; one entry per CDR3 protein. Among 180,000 or so distinct CDR3 sequences listed, roughly 12% were seen once. This clonotype came up many times. Its target is unknown. V and J are TRBV7-2 and TRBJ1-1; no clear D gene. The source material was PBMCs or a T cell subset sorted from them (not recorded which). The clonotype comes from a man younger than 35 who had mild COVID-19 (a few samples of this study predate the infection). Cell type and time point are not known. Written as DNA, the CDR3 is TGTGCCAGCAGCTTAACGGGTGATACTGAAGCTTTCTTT. Translating it yields CASSLTGDTEAFF. Full variable domain (remainder filled in from reference TRBV7-2 and TRBJ1-1): GAGVSQSPSNKVTEKGKDVELRCDPISGHTALYWYRQSLGQGLEFLIYFQGNSAPDKSGLPSDRFSAERTGGSVSTLTIQRTQQEDSAVYLCASSLTGDTEAFFGQGTRLTVV.